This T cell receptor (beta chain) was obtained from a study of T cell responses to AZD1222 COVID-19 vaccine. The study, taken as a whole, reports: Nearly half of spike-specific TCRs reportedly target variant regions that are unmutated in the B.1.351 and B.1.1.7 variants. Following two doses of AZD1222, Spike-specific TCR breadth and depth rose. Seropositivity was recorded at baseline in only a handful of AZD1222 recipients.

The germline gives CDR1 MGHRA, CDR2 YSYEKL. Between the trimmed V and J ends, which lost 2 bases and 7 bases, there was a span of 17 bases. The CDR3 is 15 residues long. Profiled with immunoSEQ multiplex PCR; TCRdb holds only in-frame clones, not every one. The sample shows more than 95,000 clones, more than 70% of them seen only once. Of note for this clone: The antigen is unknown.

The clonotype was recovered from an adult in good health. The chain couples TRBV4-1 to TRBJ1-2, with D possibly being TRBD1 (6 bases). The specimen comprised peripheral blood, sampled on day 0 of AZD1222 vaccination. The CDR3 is CASSQMGKGVLGYTF. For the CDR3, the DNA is TGCGCCAGCAGCCAAATGGGCAAGGGGGTACTTGGCTACACCTTC.